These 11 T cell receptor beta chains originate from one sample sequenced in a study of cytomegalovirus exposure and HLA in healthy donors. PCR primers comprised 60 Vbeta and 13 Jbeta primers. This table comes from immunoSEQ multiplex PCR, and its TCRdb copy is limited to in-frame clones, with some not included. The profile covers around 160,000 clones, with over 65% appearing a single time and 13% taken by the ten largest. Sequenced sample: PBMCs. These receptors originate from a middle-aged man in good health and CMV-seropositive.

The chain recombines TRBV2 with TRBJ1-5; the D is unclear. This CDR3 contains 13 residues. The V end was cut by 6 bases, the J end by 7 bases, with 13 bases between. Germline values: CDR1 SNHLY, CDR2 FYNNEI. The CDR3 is CASSPVLEQPQHF. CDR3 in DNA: TGTGCCAGCAGCCCGGTTTTAGAGCAGCCCCAGCATTTT.

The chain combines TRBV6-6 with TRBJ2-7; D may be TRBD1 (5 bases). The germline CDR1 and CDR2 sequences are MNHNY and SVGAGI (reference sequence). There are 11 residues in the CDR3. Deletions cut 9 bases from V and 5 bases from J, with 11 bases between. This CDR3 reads CASSRGHEQYF. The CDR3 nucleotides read TGTGCCAGTTCAAGGGGCCACGAGCAGTACTTC.

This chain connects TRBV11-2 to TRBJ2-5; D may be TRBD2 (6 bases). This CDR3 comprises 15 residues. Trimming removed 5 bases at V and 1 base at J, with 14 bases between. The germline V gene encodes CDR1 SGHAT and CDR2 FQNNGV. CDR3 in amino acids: CASSTRTTLQETQYF. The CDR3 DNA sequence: TGTGCCAGCAGCACTAGGACTACCCTCCAAGAGACCCAGTACTTC.

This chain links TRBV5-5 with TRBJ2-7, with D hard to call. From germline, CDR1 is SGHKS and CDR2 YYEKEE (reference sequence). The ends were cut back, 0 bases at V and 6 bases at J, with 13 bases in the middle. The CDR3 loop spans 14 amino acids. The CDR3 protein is CASSLAGLGGEQYF. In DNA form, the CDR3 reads TGTGCCAGCAGCTTGGCCGGGTTAGGCGGCGAGCAGTACTTC.

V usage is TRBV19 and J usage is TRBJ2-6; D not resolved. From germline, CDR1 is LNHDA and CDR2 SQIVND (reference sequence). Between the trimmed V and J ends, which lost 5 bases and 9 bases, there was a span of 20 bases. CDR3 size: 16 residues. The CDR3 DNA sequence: TGTGCCAGTAGTCGGCAGCGAAATGTAGGAAACAACGTCCTGACTTTC. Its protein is CASSRQRNVGNNVLTF.

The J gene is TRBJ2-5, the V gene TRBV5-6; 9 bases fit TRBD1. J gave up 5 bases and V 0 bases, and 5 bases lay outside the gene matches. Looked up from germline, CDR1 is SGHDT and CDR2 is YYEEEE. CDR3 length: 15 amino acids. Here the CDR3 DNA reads TGTGCCAGCAGCTTGGGACACAGGGGGCTGGAGACCCAGTACTTC. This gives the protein CASSLGHRGLETQYF.

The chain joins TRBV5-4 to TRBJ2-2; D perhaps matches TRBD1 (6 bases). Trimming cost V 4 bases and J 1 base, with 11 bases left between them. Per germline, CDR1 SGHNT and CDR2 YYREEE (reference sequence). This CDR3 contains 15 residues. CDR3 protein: CASSTLTGNTGELFF. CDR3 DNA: TGTGCCAGCAGCACGCTGACAGGGAACACCGGGGAGCTGTTTTTT.

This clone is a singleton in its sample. The CDR3 DNA reads TGTGCCAGCAGTTACTCAGCGCCGGGGTCCTACGAGCAGTACTTC. Translated, it gives CASSYSAPGSYEQYF. The chain uses TRBV6-5 and TRBJ2-7, with a tentative D call TRBD2 (5 bases). From germline, CDR1 is MNHEY and CDR2 SVGAGI. This CDR3 comprises 15 residues. V lost 0 bases to trimming and J lost 1 base, with 10 bases between them.

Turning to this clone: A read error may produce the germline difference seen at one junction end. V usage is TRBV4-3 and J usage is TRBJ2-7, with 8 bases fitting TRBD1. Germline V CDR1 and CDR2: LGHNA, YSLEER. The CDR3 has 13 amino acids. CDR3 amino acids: CASGQGQGGEQYF. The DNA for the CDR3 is TGCGCCAGCGGCCAAGGACAGGGTGGGGAGCAGTACTTC.

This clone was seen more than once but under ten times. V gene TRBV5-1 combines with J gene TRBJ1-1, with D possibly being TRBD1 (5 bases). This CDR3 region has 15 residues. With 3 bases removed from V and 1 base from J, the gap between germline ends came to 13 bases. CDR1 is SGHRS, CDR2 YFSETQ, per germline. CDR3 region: CASSSLSTENTEAFF. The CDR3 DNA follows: TGCGCCAGCAGCTCCCTCTCGACAGAGAACACTGAAGCTTTCTTT.

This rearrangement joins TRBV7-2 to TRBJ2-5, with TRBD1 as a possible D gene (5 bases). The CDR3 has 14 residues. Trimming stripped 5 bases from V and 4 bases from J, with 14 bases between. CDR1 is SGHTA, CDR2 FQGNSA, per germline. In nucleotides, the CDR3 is TGTGCCAGCAGCGCCCAAGACCAGGGAGAGACCCAGTACTTC. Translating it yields CASSAQDQGETQYF.